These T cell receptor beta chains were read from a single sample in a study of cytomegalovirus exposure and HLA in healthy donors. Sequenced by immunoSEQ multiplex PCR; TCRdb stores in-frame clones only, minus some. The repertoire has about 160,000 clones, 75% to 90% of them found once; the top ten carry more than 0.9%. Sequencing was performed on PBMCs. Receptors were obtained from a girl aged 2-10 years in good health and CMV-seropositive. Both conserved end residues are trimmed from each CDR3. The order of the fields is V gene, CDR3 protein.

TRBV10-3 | AISSVDRPTKETQY
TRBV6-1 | ASRAGWSYGYT
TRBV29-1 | SSGTGSEAF
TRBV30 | AWSPAANTEAF
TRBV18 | ASSHDYQRSHTGELF
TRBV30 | AWSDEGAGKNIQY
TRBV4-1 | ASSQRERGARGDTEAF
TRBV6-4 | ASSREASNSPLH
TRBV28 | ASSLVQEENEQY
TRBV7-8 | ASSLGRGSGLF
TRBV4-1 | ASSLVAGDTDTQY
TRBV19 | ASSPGHVNQPQH
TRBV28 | ASSPSNYEQY
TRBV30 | AWSGERGSSADTQY
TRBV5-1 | ASSLGGWGDEGYT
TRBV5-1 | ASSFRLNTGELF
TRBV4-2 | ASSQDRGGANVLT
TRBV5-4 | ASSTNRDSNEQF
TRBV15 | ATRQDRGFQPQH
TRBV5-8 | ASSLRGLAGANVLT
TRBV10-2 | ATGSRVNTEAF
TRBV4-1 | ASRQSDLYSYNEQF
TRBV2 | ASSSGGSNQPQH
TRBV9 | ASSVGADETYEQY
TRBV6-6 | ASRTPGKGANQPQH
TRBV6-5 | ASSRGPSNQPQH
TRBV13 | ASSLGTYTEAF
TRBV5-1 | ASSFNRPQETQY
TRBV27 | ASSLTGGASNEKLF
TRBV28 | ASSPVGGTEAF
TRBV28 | ASSSPYEQY
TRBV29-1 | SVASGGMGNNEQF
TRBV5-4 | ASSLGGLQRETQY
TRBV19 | ASSIRLGETQY
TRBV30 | AWSSDYPTGELF
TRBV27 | ASSLQGASEQY
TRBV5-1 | ASSLGASGGETQY
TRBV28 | ASSLAGSTEAF
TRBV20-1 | SASHRDEQF
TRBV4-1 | ASSLGTSGRARYNEQF
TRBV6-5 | ASRLAGVKETQY
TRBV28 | ASGTSGRIWENEQF
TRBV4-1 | ASSQVWRLLFADTQY
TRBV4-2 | ASSQTVSSGANVLT
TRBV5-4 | ASSPDRDYGYT
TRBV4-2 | ASSQGEGGGNEQF
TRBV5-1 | ASSLVVAGGGDTQY
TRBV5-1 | ASSFAVKAGIRNEQF
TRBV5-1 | ASSFVREGGETQY
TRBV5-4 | ASSQGHPRGGYT
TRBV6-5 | ASSARTGPYGYT
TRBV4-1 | ASSQDATYEQY